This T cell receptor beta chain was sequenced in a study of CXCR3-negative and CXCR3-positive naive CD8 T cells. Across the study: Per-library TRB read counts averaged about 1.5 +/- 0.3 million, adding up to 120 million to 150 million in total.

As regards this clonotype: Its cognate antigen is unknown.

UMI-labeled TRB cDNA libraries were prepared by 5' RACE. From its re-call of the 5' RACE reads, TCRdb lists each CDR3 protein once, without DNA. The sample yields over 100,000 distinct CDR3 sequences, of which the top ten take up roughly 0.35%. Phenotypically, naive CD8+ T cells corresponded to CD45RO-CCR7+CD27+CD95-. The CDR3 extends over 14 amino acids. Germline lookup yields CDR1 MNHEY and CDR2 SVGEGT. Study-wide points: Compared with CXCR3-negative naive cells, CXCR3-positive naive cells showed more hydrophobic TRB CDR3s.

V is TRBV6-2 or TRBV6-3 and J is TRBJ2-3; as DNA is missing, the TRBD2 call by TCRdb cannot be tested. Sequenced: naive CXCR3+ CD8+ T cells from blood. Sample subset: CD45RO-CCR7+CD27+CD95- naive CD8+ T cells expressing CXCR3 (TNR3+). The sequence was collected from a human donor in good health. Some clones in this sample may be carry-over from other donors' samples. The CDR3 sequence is CASSLSGESDTQYF.